This T cell receptor beta chain emerged from a study of early T cells in non-severe SARS-CoV-2 infection. Study-level information: Whole-blood bulk RNA, unsorted, was sequenced, and chains were unpaired.

There are 13 residues in the CDR3. V was cut by 5 bases and J by 6 bases, with 16 bases left in between. Germline V gene lookup returns CDR1 DFQATT and CDR2 SNEGSKA (reference sequence). Tagging with unique molecular identifiers was applied to individual cDNA molecules. Each CDR3 protein gets one entry after TCRdb re-called the 5' RACE reads with MiXCR. This sample has about 52,000 distinct CDR3 sequences; approximately 8.4% occur once, and the top ten carry 3.5% to 4.5%. Study results and caveats: The matching step, a VDJdb search, favored anti-spike CD8 responses and missed private and CD4 specificities.

Note on this clonotype: Its antigen is unidentified.

Input material: whole blood. This chain uses TRBV20-1 with TRBJ1-1; perhaps TRBD1 as D (5 bases). The sequence came from an adult who was a healthcare worker with PCR-confirmed SARS-CoV-2 infection or an uninfected control (not recorded which). Written as DNA, the CDR3 is TGCAGTGCTGGGGGACGGGATTTCGCTGAAGCTTTCTTT. Translation gives CSAGGRDFAEAFF.